This TCR beta chain is drawn from a study of T cell changes during pregnancy in multiple sclerosis. Repertoires were generated with immunoSEQ multiplex PCR, while TCRdb's copy carries only in-frame clones and drops some. Of around 58,000 clones detected, roughly 90% appear once; the ten largest clones hold around 0.9%. The source material was peripheral blood, sampled before pregnancy. This sequence originates from a female donor with multiple sclerosis, enrolled in a pregnancy study.

CDR3 sequence (DNA): TGTGCCAGCAGCTTAGCGGTTACAGGGGCCAACGAGCAGTACTTC. Translation: CASSLAVTGANEQYF. J is TRBJ2-7 and V is TRBV7-2, with 7 bases lining up with TRBD1. Germline CDR1 and CDR2: SGHTA and FQGNSA. The length of the CDR3 is 15 residues. The ends lost 0 bases at V and 5 bases at J; junction bases unmatched: 7.